This T cell receptor beta chain comes out of a study of identical twins. Trimming took 2 bases from V and 8 from J, leaving 24 bases between them. The length of the CDR3 is 17 residues. CDR1 and CDR2 (germline): SGHAT, FQNNGV. The sample holds a few counts of this clonotype. Its specificity is unknown. Study-wide results and caveats: Researchers reported weaker excess twin sharing in beta out-of-frame sequences.

TCRdb used MiXCR to reprocess the 5' RACE reads, holding one entry per CDR3 protein. The profile shows approximately 350,000 distinct CDR3 sequences, more than 9% of them singletons. These same records also appear under a second study, on yellow fever vaccine responses in identical twins.

The source is a woman between 18 and 29 years old in good health. The source material was CD8+ T cells sorted from blood. J is TRBJ1-2 and V is TRBV11-2; D unresolved. CDR3 loop: CASSLSTRWIQGRGYTF. CDR3 nucleotide sequence: TGTGCCAGCAGCTTATCGACTCGGTGGATACAAGGGAGAGGCTACACCTTC.